The TCR beta chain described here comes from a study of beta chain features in type 1 diabetes (dated by TCRdb to between 2017 and 2018). Concerning the study at large: Patients and healthy donors did not differ in mean age, gender distribution, total cell number or subset yield. Whereas all 30 or so donors provided naive and central memory subsets, regulatory and stem cell-like memory subsets were isolated from just 8 patients and roughly 8 healthy donors. The study compared TCRB repertoires of sorted circulating CD4+ T cell subsets between recently diagnosed type 1 diabetes patients and matched healthy donors. Across all samples, 90 million to 130 million sorted cells were examined, and cell number per subset correlated strongly with RNA yield.

Concerning this clone: Its recognized antigen is unknown. No base quality values were provided; no much bigger clone lies one nucleotide off.

All of the isolated RNA was reverse transcribed with the High Capacity cDNA Reverse Transcription Kit, so expressed TCRB transcripts were sequenced. Naive, central memory and regulatory T cell samples underwent deep immunoSEQ sequencing, averaging roughly 3.5 million total reads per sample. Sorted cells were lysed in RLT buffer, and RNA was extracted using DNase-treated RNeasy Micro or Mini kits according to cell number. To prevent cross-contamination, every cell subset was processed on its own, while patient and healthy donor samples were processed together. The immunoSEQ multiplex PCR was used to amplify TCRB sequences from cDNA, yielding 87-bp fragments that span the CDR3 region. The amplicons were sequenced using the Illumina HiSeq platform. Per the original workflow: PCR bias was corrected computationally using synthetic template baselines, and reads within Hamming distance 2 were collapsed, with unmergeable singletons discarded. Reads were aligned against IMGT so that V, D and J genes, CDR3 length and insertions or deletions at six rearrangement sites could be assigned. Clonotype counts were normalized to sorted cell number within each subset before computing true diversity and Gini coefficients with the tcR R package. The overlap coefficient, calculated on TCRB nucleotide sequences, was used to quantify repertoire sharing. As a proxy for the pre-selection repertoire, out-of-frame TCRB sequences from naive cells were analyzed. Not all clones reach the TCRdb copy of this immuneACCESS table, which keeps in-frame sequences only. Checked studies attribute under half of the gap to unresolved V genes and leave the rest unexplained. V and J calls and clone size come straight from that table; D and trimming were deduced from the DNA. Present in this sample are about 620,000 clones, around a sixth of which were seen just once. More than 0.08% of the sample is taken by the ten largest.

From the germline V gene, CDR1 is MNHNS and CDR2 is SASEGT. The cysteine opens and the phenylalanine closes a CDR3 of 15 amino acids. CDR3 DNA only is kept here, 45 bases in frame from base 1. V is reduced by 2 bases and J by 2 bases, leaving a spacing of 12 bases between them. The paper as a whole reports these results and caveats: Naive, central memory and regulatory TCRB repertoires appeared more similar among patients than among healthy donors. Only small numbers of individuals were included in the HLA sub-analyses, which left unresolved whether HLA type had any influence on TCRB rearrangement. In all four CD4+ subsets, TCRB CDR3 length was moderately but significantly shorter in type 1 diabetes patients. Patients with type 1 diabetes made fewer insertions and deleted more nucleotides at VDJ recombination sites, implying thymic rearrangement abnormalities. Sequencing cDNA rather than genomic DNA could over-represent highly expressing activated cells, although activation and CD3 levels did not differ between groups. Shorter templates might be favored by PCR, yet because patient and control samples were amplified and corrected together, any such skew would affect both groups equally.

From each donor, a single peripheral blood sample of about 100 mL on average was drawn into heparinised tubes. Naive, central memory, regulatory and stem cell-like memory CD4+ T cells were sorted on a BD FACSAria II using a panel including CD45RO, CCR7, CD25, CD127, CD95 and CD27. All sorted populations exceeded 98% purity. PBMCs were separated immediately by Lymphoprep density gradient centrifugation and were stained directly, without being cultured. Samples were stained and sorted in pairs, with one healthy donor and one patient per experiment, so that batch effects were minimized. This clonotype originated in a man aged 18 to 35 in good health. The chain employs TRBV6-1 and TRBJ1-1; no D gene can be assigned with confidence. Material: naive CD4+ T cells from blood. Read against the paper, the sample's cell subset or site label means: true naive CD4+ T cells. The bases are TGTGCCAGCAGTGAATTGGGAGTTGGAAACACTGAAGCTTTCTTT. It codes for CASSELGVGNTEAFF.